This TCR beta chain was obtained from a study of T-cell reconstitution after alpha-beta-depleted transplantation in children. Overall study findings and caveats: One year post-transplant, T-cell counts and diversity were largely derived from T cells produced anew. Some patients' high day-60 TCRbeta diversity was traced to surviving recipient T cells and thymic progenitors. In patients about two months after transplant, alpha-beta T cells reportedly arose from several hundred expanded graft clones.

This clonotype came up a few times. The antigen is undetermined. Unique molecular identifiers were incorporated during preparation of the TCRbeta library. MiXCR, run by TCRdb on the PCR reads, gives a single entry per CDR3 protein. Here the sample spans about 610,000 distinct CDR3 sequences, roughly 30% being singletons. The germline gives CDR1 DFQATT, CDR2 SNEGSKA (reference sequence). The CDR3 is made up of 15 amino acids. The ends were cut back, 4 bases at V and 0 bases at J, with 13 bases in the middle. The sample here was PBMCs, taken before TCRalphabeta/CD19-depleted stem cell transplant. The receptor's source is a boy in the first two years of life with Wiskott-Aldrich syndrome, due to receive a stem cell transplant. The J gene is TRBJ2-4, the V gene TRBV20-1, with TRBD1 as a possible D gene (6 bases). The DNA for the CDR3 is TGCAGTGCTAAGGGACAAGGATTAGCCAAAAACATTCAGTACTTC. Its protein product is CSAKGQGLAKNIQYF.